This T cell receptor beta chain was profiled in a study of CD8 T cells in ankylosing spondylitis. Each CDR3 protein is one row after TCRdb ran MiXCR on the 5' RACE reads. The table records about 170,000 distinct CDR3 sequences, about a sixth of them present only once. In regard to this clonotype: What it recognizes is unknown.

Per germline, CDR1 MNHEY and CDR2 SVGAGI. Deletions cut 4 bases from V and 0 bases from J, with 8 bases between. The CDR3 contains 14 residues. Study outcomes and limitations: From matched ankylosing spondylitis synovial fluid, disease-linked clones were reportedly recovered at significantly enriched levels.

This TCR was recovered from a male donor with ankylosing spondylitis or in good health (not recorded which). The V gene is TRBV6-5, the J gene TRBJ2-3, with D hard to call. The sample consisted of blood, either unsorted or a sorted T cell fraction (not recorded which). In nucleotides, the CDR3 is TGTGCCAGCAGTTCTGGCTCTAGCACAGATACGCAGTATTTT. This translates into CASSSGSSTDTQYF.